This TCR beta chain stems from a study of OX40 agonist ivuxolimab in advanced cancers. Study at large: Ivuxolimab, which patients received intravenously every 2 weeks, was dosed at 0.01 to 10 mg/kg. Study-level points and caveats: Individuals who were partial responders at 0.1-3.0 mg/kg had clonal expansion that ranked among the lowest. At 0.1 to 3.0 mg/kg and by week 6, CD4+ and CD8+ T cells in the blood had expanded clonally.

Trimming at V came to 5 bases and at J to 0 bases, leaving 6 bases not matched to a gene. CDR3 size: 16 residues. In germline, CDR1 is LNHDA, CDR2 SQIVND (reference sequence). Remarks on this clone: Its antigen remains unknown.

The table came from immunoSEQ multiplex PCR; TCRdb's copy has only in-frame clones and leaves some out. The sample records tens of thousands of clones, about 78% being singletons. V is TRBV19 and J is TRBJ1-3, with 8 bases lining up with TRBD1. Source: CD4+ or CD8+ T cells sorted from blood, taken in a trial of the OX40 agonist ivuxolimab. This TCR came from an adult with an advanced solid tumor such as melanoma, head and neck, liver or kidney cancer. The CDR3 here is CASSPGDRSSGNTIYF. The CDR3 nucleotides are TGTGCCAGTAGTCCAGGGGACAGGAGCTCTGGAAACACCATATATTTT.